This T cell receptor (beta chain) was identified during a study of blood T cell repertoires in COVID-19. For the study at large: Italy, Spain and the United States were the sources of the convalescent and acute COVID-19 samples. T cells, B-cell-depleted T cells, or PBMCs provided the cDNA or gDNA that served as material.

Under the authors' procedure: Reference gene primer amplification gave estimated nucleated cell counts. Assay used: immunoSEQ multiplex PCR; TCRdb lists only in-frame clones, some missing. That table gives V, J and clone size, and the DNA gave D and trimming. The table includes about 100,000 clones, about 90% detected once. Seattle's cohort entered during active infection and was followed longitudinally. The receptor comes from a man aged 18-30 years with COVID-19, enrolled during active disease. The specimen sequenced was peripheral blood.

The CDR3 reads CASSSPQGGQELAWNQPQHF. The DNA of the CDR3 is TGTGCCAGCAGTTCTCCCCAGGGTGGACAGGAACTAGCCTGGAATCAGCCCCAGCATTTT. The chain employs TRBV7-8 and TRBJ1-5; 7 bases are shared with TRBD1. The germline V gene has CDR1 SGHVS and CDR2 FQNEAQ. V gave up 6 bases and J gave up 4 bases; unmatched junction bases: 24. The CDR3 is 20 amino acids.